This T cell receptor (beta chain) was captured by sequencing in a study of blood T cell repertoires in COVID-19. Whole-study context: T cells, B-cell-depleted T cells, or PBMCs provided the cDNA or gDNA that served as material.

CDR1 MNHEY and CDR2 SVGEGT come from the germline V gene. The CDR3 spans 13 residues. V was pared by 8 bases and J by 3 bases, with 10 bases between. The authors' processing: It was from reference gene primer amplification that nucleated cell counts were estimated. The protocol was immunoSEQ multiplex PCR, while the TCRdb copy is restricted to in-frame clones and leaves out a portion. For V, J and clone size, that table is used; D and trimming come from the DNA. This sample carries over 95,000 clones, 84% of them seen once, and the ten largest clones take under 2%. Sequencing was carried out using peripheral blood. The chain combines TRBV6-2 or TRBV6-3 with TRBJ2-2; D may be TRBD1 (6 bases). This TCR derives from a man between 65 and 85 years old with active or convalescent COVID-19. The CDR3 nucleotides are TGTGCCAGCCGTTGGACAGACACCGGGGAGCTGTTTTTT. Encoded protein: CASRWTDTGELFF.